The 19 T cell receptor beta chains below come from one sample, sequenced in a study of blood T cell repertoires in COVID-19. Using immunoSEQ multiplex PCR, the repertoire was profiled, and TCRdb retains in-frame clones only, with some absent. The sample includes about 160,000 clones, approximately 85% of them seen just once. The sequenced material came from peripheral blood. These receptors came from a woman between 45 and 65 years old with COVID-19, enrolled during active disease.

This clone has a single count. The V call is TRBV19, the J call TRBJ2-5; TRBD2 matches at 9 bases. The V gene end was trimmed by 4 bases and the J gene end by 4 bases; junction bases not matched to a gene: 7. CDR3 length: 15 amino acids. The germline V gene has CDR1 LNHDA and CDR2 SQIVND (reference sequence). The CDR3 bases are TGTGCCAGTAGTACGCCGGGACTAGCCGGAGAGACCCAGTACTTC. It encodes CASSTPGLAGETQYF.

The chain uses TRBV28 and TRBJ2-1, with 7 bases matching TRBD2. Germline-derived CDR1 and CDR2 are MDHEN and SYDVKM. The CDR3 contains 14 residues. V trimming: 1 base; J trimming: 6 bases; junction bases outside the gene matches: 3. This chain's CDR3 is CASSLSRGSNEQFF. The CDR3 DNA reads TGTGCCAGCAGTTTATCGCGGGGGAGCAATGAGCAGTTCTTC.

The chain uses TRBV4-1 and TRBJ2-5, with TRBD2 matching 9 bases. Germline loops: CDR1 MGHRA, CDR2 YSYEKL. The CDR3 extends over 17 amino acids. V gave up 0 bases and J gave up 0 bases; unmatched junction bases: 5. CDR3 sequence: CASSQDSGGGDQETQYF. The CDR3 nucleotides are TGCGCCAGCAGCCAAGATTCCGGCGGGGGGGACCAAGAGACCCAGTACTTC.

V gene TRBV30 combines with J gene TRBJ2-3; D possibly corresponds to TRBD2 (6 bases). V was trimmed by 2 bases and J by 4 bases, leaving 19 bases between them. There are 16 residues in the CDR3. Germline-derived CDR1 and CDR2 are GTSNPN and SVGIG (reference sequence). The CDR3 DNA is TGTGCCTGGAGTTCCCCAAGGGCGGGGTTGGCAGATACGCAGTATTTT. Translated, it gives CAWSSPRAGLADTQYF.

This clone was counted a single time. V and J are TRBV28 and TRBJ1-2; unclear D gene. The germline V gene encodes CDR1 MDHEN and CDR2 SYDVKM. Trimming stripped 2 bases from V and 6 bases from J, with 13 bases between. The CDR3 covers 14 residues. The CDR3 loop reads CASSLGRSKDGYTF. For the CDR3, the DNA is TGTGCCAGCAGTTTAGGGCGTTCAAAAGATGGCTACACCTTC.

CDR3 nucleotides: TGTGCCAGCAGTACAGGGGCAGGGTCCTACAATGAGCAGTTCTTC. It translates to CASSTGAGSYNEQFF. The chain combines TRBV6-5 with TRBJ2-1, with TRBD1 matching over 7 bases. V was clipped by 5 bases and J by 1 base; unmatched bases: 5. Germline CDR1 is MNHEY and CDR2 is SVGAGI. This CDR3 is 15 amino acids long.

V is TRBV23-1 and J is TRBJ1-5; 7 bases map to TRBD1. TRBV23-1 is sorted into the ORF group, with uncertain function. V lost 3 bases and J lost 0; bases outside the gene matches: 8. CDR3 length: 17 amino acids. CDR3 coding DNA: TGCGCCAGCAGTCACCCCAGGACAGGTTGTAGCAATCAGCCCCAGCATTTT. The encoded protein is CASSHPRTGCSNQPQHF.

This clone has more than one count but fewer than ten. Other nucleotide sequences from this sample produce the same CDR3. The genes are TRBV5-1 and TRBJ2-3; the D gene is possibly TRBD1 (6 bases). This CDR3 is 15 amino acids long. Germline V gene data show CDR1 as SGHRS and CDR2 as YFSETQ. V was shortened by 0 bases and J by 3 bases, with 11 bases between the two germline ends. The CDR3 nucleotides are TGCGCCAGCAGCTTGGAGGGGGATCAAACAGATACGCAGTATTTT. This encodes CASSLEGDQTDTQYF.

The sample holds one count of this clone. The chain recombines TRBV14 with TRBJ1-1; possibly TRBD1 for D (5 bases). Germline values: CDR1 SGHDN, CDR2 FVKESK. This CDR3 contains 14 residues. The V and J ends lost 2 bases and 6 bases respectively, with 13 bases between them. The CDR3 loop reads CASSQRRVGAEAFF. CDR3 DNA sequence: TGTGCCAGCAGCCAACGCAGGGTAGGAGCTGAAGCTTTCTTT. The entire variable domain, with the rest obtained from reference TRBV14 and TRBJ1-1, is as follows: EAGVTQFPSHSVIEKGQTVTLRCDPISGHDNLYWYRRVMGKEIKFLLHFVKESKQDESGMPNNRFLAERTGGTYSTLKVQPAELEDSGVYFCASSQRRVGAEAFFGQGTRLTVV.

The chain links TRBV29-1 to TRBJ2-1; TRBD2 agrees at 11 bases. Trimming at V came to 6 bases and at J to 7 bases, leaving 11 bases not matched to a gene. The CDR3 is 15 residues long. The germline CDR1 and CDR2 sequences are SQVTM and ANQGSEA. CDR3 region: CSVEKVLAGGNEQFF. The CDR3 nucleotides are TGCAGCGTCGAGAAAGTGTTAGCGGGGGGGAATGAGCAGTTCTTC.

This sequence joins TRBV5-1 and TRBJ1-1, with 10 bases identical to TRBD1. Germline CDR1 is SGHRS and CDR2 is YFSETQ. Losses at the gene ends were 5 bases for V and 1 base for J; bases not matched to a gene: 8. This CDR3 spans 16 amino acids. The CDR3 DNA reads TGCGCCAGCAGAAACCGGGACAGGGGACCGAACACTGAAGCTTTCTTT. Protein sequence: CASRNRDRGPNTEAFF.

The V and J genes are TRBV3-1 (or the pseudogene TRBV3-2) and TRBJ2-3, with TRBD2 as a possible D gene (6 bases). The CDR3 covers 17 residues. V was pared by 4 bases and J by 0 bases, with 17 bases between. The germline gives CDR1 LGHDT, CDR2 YNNKEL (reference sequence). For the CDR3, the DNA is TGTGCCAGCAGCCTAAACGGCGCAGGGACTAGCACAGATACGCAGTATTTT. It codes for CASSLNGAGTSTDTQYF.

This clone was counted a few times. V and J are TRBV30 and TRBJ1-6; 7 bases fit TRBD1. CDR3 length: 14 residues. V was pared by 4 bases and J by 9 bases, with 9 bases of the junction left unmatched. The germline V gene has CDR1 GTSNPN and CDR2 SVGIG (reference sequence). The CDR3 DNA is TGTGCCTGGACCGCCGGGACAGTGGGTTCACCCCTCCACTTT. Protein sequence: CAWTAGTVGSPLHF.

J is TRBJ1-4 and V is TRBV6-1; D may be TRBD1 (5 bases). This CDR3 is 13 amino acids long. V lost 3 bases, J lost 7 bases, and 9 bases lay in between. Germline V lookup: CDR1 MNHNS, CDR2 SASEGT. The CDR3 spells CASSDPGFEKLFF. The CDR3 DNA follows: TGTGCCAGCAGTGATCCAGGGTTTGAAAAACTGTTTTTT.

The genes are TRBV11-3 and TRBJ2-3; TRBD2 agrees at 13 bases. Germline V gene sequence: CDR1 SGHNT, CDR2 YENEEA. The CDR3 runs to 15 residues. After removal of 4 bases from V and 4 bases from J, the junction contained 2 bases not matched to a gene. The CDR3 DNA reads as TGTGCCAGCAGCTCGGGACTAGCGGGGTCAGATACGCAGTATTTT. Translation: CASSSGLAGSDTQYF.

The V and J genes are TRBV11-3 and TRBJ1-2; TRBD1 is a possible D gene (6 bases). V was trimmed by 0 bases and J by 6 bases, leaving 8 bases between them. CDR3 length: 13 amino acids. Germline lookup yields CDR1 SGHNT and CDR2 YENEEA. CDR3 protein: CASSLDDRHGYTF. CDR3 bases: TGTGCCAGCAGCTTAGACGACAGGCATGGCTACACCTTC.

V gene TRBV7-2 combines with J gene TRBJ1-5, with a tentative D call TRBD1 (5 bases). CDR3 length: 14 residues. CDR1 is SGHTA and CDR2 is FQGNSA in the germline V gene. With 5 bases removed from V and 7 bases from J, the gap between germline ends came to 15 bases. This CDR3 is CASSPGGGRQPQHF. The CDR3 bases are TGTGCCAGCAGCCCTGGGGGGGGTCGGCAGCCCCAGCATTTT.

With respect to this clone: The sample holds other DNA sequences that translate to the same CDR3. The chain carries TRBV5-1 and TRBJ2-7, with unresolved D. Trimming removed 5 bases at V and 0 bases at J, with 9 bases between. This CDR3 has 13 residues. CDR1 and CDR2 (germline): SGHRS, YFSETQ. This chain's CDR3 is CASSTTVSYEQYF. The CDR3 bases are TGCGCCAGCAGTACGACTGTCTCCTACGAGCAGTACTTC. The whole variable domain, filled in from reference TRBV5-1 and TRBJ2-7, reads KAGVTQTPRYLIKTRGQQVTLSCSPISGHRSVSWYQQTPGQGLQFLFEYFSETQRNKGNFPGRFSGRQFSNSRSEMNVSTLELGDSALYLCASSTTVSYEQYFGPGTRLTVT.

The chain links TRBV5-4 to TRBJ1-1, with 7 bases aligning to TRBD1. The CDR3 consists of 17 residues. CDR1 is SGHNT and CDR2 is YYREEE in the germline V gene (reference sequence). Trimming at V came to 4 bases and at J to 1 base, leaving 13 bases not matched to a gene. CDR3 nucleotides: TGTGCCAGCAGCGATACACAGGGGCCCTCATGGAACACTGAAGCTTTCTTT. It is translated as CASSDTQGPSWNTEAFF.